A selection of T cell receptor beta chains follows, all from one sample in a study of identical twins. TCRdb reanalysed the 5' RACE reads using MiXCR and keeps one entry per CDR3 protein. Here the sample spans roughly 260,000 distinct CDR3 sequences, more than 12% being singletons. The sequenced sample consisted of memory (CD45RO+) T cells sorted from blood. The receptors originated from a woman between 18 and 29 years old in good health. The CDR3 runs from the conserved cysteine through the conserved F or W. Fields, in order: V gene, J gene, CDR3 protein.

>TRBV20-1|NA
CSASNGGSINNEQYF
>TRBV4-3|TRBJ2-3
CASSQDLANSDTQYF
>TRBV7-9|TRBJ2-5
CASSLQGTQETQYF
>TRBV6-1|TRBJ2-7
CASSEGTSGIYEQYF
>TRBV12-3/TRBV12-4|TRBJ2-7
CASRRDRVGIEQYF
>TRBV5-1|TRBJ1-1
CASSFTGDTEAFF
>TRBV20-1|TRBJ2-2
CSARDLRTGELFF
>TRBV9|TRBJ1-2
CASSEGTGVGYGYTF
>TRBV13|TRBJ2-5
CASSRNRRGAGGNPRYQETQYF
>TRBV20-1|TRBJ1-1
CSAVDKNTEAFF
>TRBV12-3/TRBV12-4|TRBJ1-2
CASSFSNYGYTF
>TRBV14|TRBJ1-1
CASSQVGTRTEAFF
>TRBV7-9|TRBJ1-1
CASSYDGTGGAFF
>TRBV10-3|TRBJ2-3
CAIRRTSGGGADTQYF
>TRBV5-1|TRBJ1-2
CASSRGGEDYGYTF
>TRBV5-1|TRBJ2-3
CASSLAGIGTDTQYF
>TRBV7-3|TRBJ2-3
CATSGVGLTDTQYF
>TRBV5-6|TRBJ2-4
CASSLRPPRPKNIQYF
>TRBV3-1|TRBJ2-3
CASSQDDSGATDTQYF
>TRBV5-6|TRBJ1-5
CASSLKTAQQPQHF
>TRBV20-1|TRBJ1-5
CSARDPQGIHQPQHF
>TRBV10-3|TRBJ2-3
CAISGLAGPTDTQYF
>TRBV6-1|TRBJ2-3
CASSRPTVSGRTDTQYF
>TRBV5-1|TRBJ1-1
CASTTGVSLNTEAFF
>TRBV10-3|TRBJ1-2
CAISTGPEGYTF
>TRBV6-5|TRBJ2-1
CASSYSGGTSGRGVFF
>TRBV12-3/TRBV12-4|TRBJ1-3
CASSFPIAGGNTIYF
>TRBV5-1|TRBJ1-1
CASSLTGEDTEAFF
>TRBV20-1|TRBJ2-3
CSAQVPHTDTQYF
>TRBV7-2|TRBJ2-3
CASSHPGPGDTQYF
>TRBV19|TRBJ2-1
CASSKTQAVYNEQFF
>TRBV7-9|TRBJ2-7
CASSKGTSGVSYEQYF
>TRBV5-1|TRBJ2-5
CASSLWGQGQETQYF
>TRBV7-2|TRBJ1-1
CASSHQGFREAFF
>TRBV9|TRBJ1-2
CASSVASGTGVRGYTF
>TRBV30|TRBJ1-2
CAWSAGVHYGYTF
>TRBV4-3|TRBJ2-1
CASSQGGRRSYNEQFF
>TRBV30|TRBJ1-2
CAWSPRVGYTF